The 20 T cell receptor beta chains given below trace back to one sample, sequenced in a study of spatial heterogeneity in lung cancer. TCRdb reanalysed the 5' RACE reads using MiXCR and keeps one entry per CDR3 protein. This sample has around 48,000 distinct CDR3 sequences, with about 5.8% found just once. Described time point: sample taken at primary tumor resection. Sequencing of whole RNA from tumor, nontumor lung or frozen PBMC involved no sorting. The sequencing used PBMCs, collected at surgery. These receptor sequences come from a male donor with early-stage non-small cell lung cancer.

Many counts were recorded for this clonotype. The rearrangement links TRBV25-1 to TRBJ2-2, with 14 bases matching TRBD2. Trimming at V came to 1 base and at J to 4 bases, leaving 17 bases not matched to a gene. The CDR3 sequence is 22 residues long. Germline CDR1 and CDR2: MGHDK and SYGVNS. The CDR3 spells CASSECYGVGLAGARGTGELFF. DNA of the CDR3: TGTGCCAGCAGTGAATGCTATGGAGTGGGACTAGCGGGAGCCCGGGGCACCGGGGAGCTGTTTTTT.

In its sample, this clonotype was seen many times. The chain's CDR3 is CASSFAGNEKLFF. The CDR3, as DNA: TGTGCCAGCAGCTTCGCGGGAAATGAAAAACTGTTTTTT. The rearrangement links TRBV5-4 to TRBJ1-4, with D unclear. CDR3 size: 13 residues. CDR1 and CDR2 (germline): SGHNT, YYREEE (reference sequence). Trimming stripped 2 bases from V and 5 bases from J, with 7 bases between.

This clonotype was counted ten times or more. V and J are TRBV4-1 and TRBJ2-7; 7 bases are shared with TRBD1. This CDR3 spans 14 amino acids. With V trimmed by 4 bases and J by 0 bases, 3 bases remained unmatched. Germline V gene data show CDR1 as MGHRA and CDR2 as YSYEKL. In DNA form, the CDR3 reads TGCGCCAGCAGCCTACAGGGGAACTCCTACGAGCAGTACTTC. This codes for CASSLQGNSYEQYF.

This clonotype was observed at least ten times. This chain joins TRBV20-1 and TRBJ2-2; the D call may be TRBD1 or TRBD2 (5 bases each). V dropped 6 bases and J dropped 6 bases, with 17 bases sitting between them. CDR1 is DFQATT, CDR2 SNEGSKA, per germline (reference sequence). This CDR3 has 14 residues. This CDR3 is CSALTQGEPGELFF. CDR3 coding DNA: TGCAGTGCCCTGACTCAGGGAGAGCCCGGGGAGCTGTTTTTT.

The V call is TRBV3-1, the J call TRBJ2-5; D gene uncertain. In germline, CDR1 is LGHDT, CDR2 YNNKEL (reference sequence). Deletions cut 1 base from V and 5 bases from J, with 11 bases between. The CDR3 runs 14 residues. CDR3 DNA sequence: TGTGCCAGCAGCCAAGGGAACTACGGGGAGACCCAGTACTTC. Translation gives CASSQGNYGETQYF.

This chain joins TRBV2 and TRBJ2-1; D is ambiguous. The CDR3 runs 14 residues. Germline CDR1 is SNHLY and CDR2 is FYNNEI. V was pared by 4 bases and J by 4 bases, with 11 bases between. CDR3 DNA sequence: TGTGCCAGCAGTGTCCGCGTTTCGTACAATGAGCAGTTCTTC. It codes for CASSVRVSYNEQFF.

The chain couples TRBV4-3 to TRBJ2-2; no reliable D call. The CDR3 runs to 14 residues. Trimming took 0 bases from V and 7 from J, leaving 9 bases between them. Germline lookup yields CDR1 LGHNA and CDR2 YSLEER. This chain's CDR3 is CASSQDARSGELFF. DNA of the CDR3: TGCGCCAGCAGCCAAGATGCGAGAAGCGGGGAGCTGTTTTTT.

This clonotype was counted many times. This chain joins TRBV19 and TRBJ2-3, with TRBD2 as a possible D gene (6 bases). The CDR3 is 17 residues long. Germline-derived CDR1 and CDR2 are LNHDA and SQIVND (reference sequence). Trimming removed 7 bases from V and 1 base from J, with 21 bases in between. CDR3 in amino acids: CASTRGRGGGGTDTQYF. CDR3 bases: TGTGCCAGTACGAGGGGTCGGGGCGGCGGGGGCACAGATACGCAGTATTTT.

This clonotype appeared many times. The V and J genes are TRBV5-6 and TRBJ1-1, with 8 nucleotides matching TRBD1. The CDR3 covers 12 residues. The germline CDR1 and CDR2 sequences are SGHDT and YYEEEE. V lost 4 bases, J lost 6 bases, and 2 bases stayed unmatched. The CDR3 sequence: CASSRQGPEAFF. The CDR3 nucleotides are TGTGCCAGCAGCCGACAGGGGCCTGAAGCTTTCTTT.

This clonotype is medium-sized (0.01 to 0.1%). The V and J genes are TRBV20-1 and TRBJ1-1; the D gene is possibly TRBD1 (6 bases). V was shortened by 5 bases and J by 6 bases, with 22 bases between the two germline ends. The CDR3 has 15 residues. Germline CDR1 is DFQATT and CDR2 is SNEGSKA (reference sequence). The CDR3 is CSAPIPGQDLSEAFF. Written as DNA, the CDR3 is TGCAGTGCTCCGATACCGGGACAAGACTTGTCTGAAGCTTTCTTT.

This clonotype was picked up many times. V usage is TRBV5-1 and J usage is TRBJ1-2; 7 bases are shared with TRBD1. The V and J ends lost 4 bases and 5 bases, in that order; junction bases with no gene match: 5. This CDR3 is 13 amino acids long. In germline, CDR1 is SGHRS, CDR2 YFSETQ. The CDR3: CASSPGQSYGYTF. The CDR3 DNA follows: TGCGCCAGCAGCCCGGGACAGAGTTATGGCTACACCTTC.

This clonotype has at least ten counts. CDR3 amino acids: CASISGGWGYEQYF. The CDR3 DNA is TGTGCCAGCATATCAGGGGGCTGGGGATACGAGCAGTACTTC. The V and J genes are TRBV12-3 or TRBV12-4 and TRBJ2-7, with 8 bases aligning to TRBD1. The V and J ends lost 7 bases and 4 bases, in that order; junction bases with no gene match: 9. The CDR3 totals 14 residues.

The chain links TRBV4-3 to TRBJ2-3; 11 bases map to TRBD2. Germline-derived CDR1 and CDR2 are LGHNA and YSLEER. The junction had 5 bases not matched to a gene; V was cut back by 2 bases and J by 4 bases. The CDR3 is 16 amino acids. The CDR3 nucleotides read TGCGCCAGCAGCCAACTTACTAGCGGGAGCCCAGATACGCAGTATTTT. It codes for CASSQLTSGSPDTQYF.

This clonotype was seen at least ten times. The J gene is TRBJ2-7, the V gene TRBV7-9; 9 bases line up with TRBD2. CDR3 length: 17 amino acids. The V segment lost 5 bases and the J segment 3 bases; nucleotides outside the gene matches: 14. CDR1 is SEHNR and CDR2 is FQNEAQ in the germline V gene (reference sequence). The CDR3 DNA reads TGTGCCAGCAGCCGCGGGACTAGCTCTCTTTGGGACTACGAGCAGTACTTC. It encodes CASSRGTSSLWDYEQYF.

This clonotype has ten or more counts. The chain's CDR3 is CASRRQGGTGELFF. The CDR3, as DNA: TGTGCCAGCAGACGACAGGGCGGTACCGGGGAGCTGTTTTTT. The chain recombines TRBV6-6 with TRBJ2-2; 7 positions agree with TRBD1. The V and J ends lost 6 bases and 5 bases, in that order; junction bases with no gene match: 6. Germline CDR1 is MNHNY and CDR2 is SVGAGI (reference sequence). This CDR3 has 14 amino acids.

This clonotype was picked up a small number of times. This CDR3 reads CSARDPETGTIVNTDTQYF. CDR3 coding DNA: TGCAGTGCTAGAGATCCGGAGACAGGGACTATTGTAAACACAGATACGCAGTATTTT. This sequence joins TRBV20-1 and TRBJ2-3; perhaps D is TRBD1 or TRBD2 (7 bases each). Germline V gives CDR1 DFQATT, CDR2 SNEGSKA (reference sequence). CDR3 length equals 19 residues. V was trimmed by 0 bases and J by 2 bases, leaving 24 bases between them.

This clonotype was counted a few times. As DNA, the CDR3 is TGTGCCAGCAGCTTAGTCGGTAGCGGGAGATACCGCACAGATACGCAGTATTTT. Translation gives CASSLVGSGRYRTDTQYF. The chain recombines TRBV7-8 with TRBJ2-3; 9 nucleotides match TRBD2. The germline CDR1 and CDR2 sequences are SGHVS and FQNEAQ. V lost 1 base and J lost 1; bases outside the gene matches: 9. CDR3 length equals 18 residues.

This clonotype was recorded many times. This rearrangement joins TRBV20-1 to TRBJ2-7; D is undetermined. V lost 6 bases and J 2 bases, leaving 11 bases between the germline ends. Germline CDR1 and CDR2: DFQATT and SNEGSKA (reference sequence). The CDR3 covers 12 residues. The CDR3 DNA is TGCAGTGCGGAGACTTGGACCTACGAGCAGTACTTC. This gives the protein CSAETWTYEQYF.

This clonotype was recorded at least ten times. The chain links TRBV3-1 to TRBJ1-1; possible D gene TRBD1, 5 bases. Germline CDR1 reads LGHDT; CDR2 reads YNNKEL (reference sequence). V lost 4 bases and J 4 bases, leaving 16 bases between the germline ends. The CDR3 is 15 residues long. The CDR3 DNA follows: TGTGCCAGCAGCCCGACAAGGGGTTGGGGCACTGAAGCTTTCTTT. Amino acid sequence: CASSPTRGWGTEAFF.

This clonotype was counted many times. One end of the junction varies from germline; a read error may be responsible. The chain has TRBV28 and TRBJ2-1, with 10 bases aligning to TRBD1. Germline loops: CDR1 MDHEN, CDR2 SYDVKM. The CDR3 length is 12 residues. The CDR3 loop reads CVSGDRGFEQFF. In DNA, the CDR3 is TGTGTCAGCGGGGACAGGGGCTTCGAGCAGTTCTTC.